The following is a T cell receptor (beta chain) sequence with its context. What it recognizes is unknown. The V and J ends lost 5 bases and 5 bases, in that order; junction bases with no gene match: 9. Germline CDR1 reads SSHAT; CDR2 reads FNYEAQ (reference sequence). The CDR3 extends over 15 amino acids. The method was immunoSEQ multiplex PCR; TCRdb's version includes in-frame clones alone and lacks a portion of them. Among over 85,000 clones listed, roughly 89% were seen once. This sample is part of a study of graft-versus-host responses after intestinal transplantation. About the study: Each recipient received a multivisceral, liver-intestinal, or isolated intestinal graft. Overall study findings and caveats: GvH clones were found in recipient marrow; some appeared first in ileum or blood.

This specimen consisted of unstimulated CD4+ T cells sorted from spleen or lymph node cells, obtained before transplant. The sequence derives from a human donor who was the organ donor for an intestinal transplant. The chain links TRBV7-7 to TRBJ2-5; 9 nucleotides agree with TRBD1. This chain's CDR3 is CASSIRQGGGETQYF. The CDR3 coding sequence is TGTGCCAGCAGCATAAGACAGGGGGGAGGGGAGACCCAGTACTTC.